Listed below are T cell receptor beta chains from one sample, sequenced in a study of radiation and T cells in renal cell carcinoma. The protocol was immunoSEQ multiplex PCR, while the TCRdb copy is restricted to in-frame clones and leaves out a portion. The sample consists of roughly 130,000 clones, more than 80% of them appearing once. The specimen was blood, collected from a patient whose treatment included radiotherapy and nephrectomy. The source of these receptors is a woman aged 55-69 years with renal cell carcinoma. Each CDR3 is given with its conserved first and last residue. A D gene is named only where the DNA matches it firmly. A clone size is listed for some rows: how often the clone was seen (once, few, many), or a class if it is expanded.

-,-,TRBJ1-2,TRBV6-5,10,TGTTGCAGTGGAGAGCGTCGCTACACCTTC,CCSGERRYTF
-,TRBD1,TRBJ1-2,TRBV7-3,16,TGTGCCAGCAGCTTAGGGACAGGGGGCTATCGCAGTGGCTACACCTTC,CASSLGTGGYRSGYTF
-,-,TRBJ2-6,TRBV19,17,TGTGCCAGTAGTATAGAAGGACCGAGCTCTGGGGCCAACGTCCTGACTTTC,CASSIEGPSSGANVLTF
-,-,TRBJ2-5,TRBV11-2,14,TGTGCCAGCAGCCTCGTGGGGACTGTGGAGACCCAGTACTTC,CASSLVGTVETQYF
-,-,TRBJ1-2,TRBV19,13,TGTGCCAGTAGTATACTTCACAGGGATGGCTACACCTTC,CASSILHRDGYTF
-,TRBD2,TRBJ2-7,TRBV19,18,TGTGCCAGCACCCCCGGACTAGCGGGAGGGCCAGTTTGGTACGAGCAGTACTTC,CASTPGLAGGPVWYEQYF
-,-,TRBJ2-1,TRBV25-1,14,TGTGCCAGCAGTTGGACGGAACCCTACAATGAGCAGTTCTTC,CASSWTEPYNEQFF
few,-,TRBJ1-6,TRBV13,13,TGTGCCAGCAGCTTAGGTACGGTCGAACCCCTCCACTTT,CASSLGTVEPLHF
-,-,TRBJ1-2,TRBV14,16,TGTGCCAGCAGCCAAGAACTCCGGACAGACCTTTACGGCTACACCTTC,CASSQELRTDLYGYTF
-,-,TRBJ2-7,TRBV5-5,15,TGTGCCAGCAGCAATGGGGGGACGGACTCCTACGAGCAGTACTTC,CASSNGGTDSYEQYF
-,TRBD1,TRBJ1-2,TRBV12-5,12,TGTGCTAGTGGGACAGGGAACTATGGCTACACCTTC,CASGTGNYGYTF
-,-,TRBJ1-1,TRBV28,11,TGTGCCAGCAGAACTAAGGGCCGAGCTTTCTTT,CASRTKGRAFF
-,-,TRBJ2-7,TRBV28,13,TGTGCCAGCAGTGGGGGGGGCGCGGACGAGCAGTACTTC,CASSGGGADEQYF
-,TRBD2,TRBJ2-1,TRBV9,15,TGTGCCAGCAGCGTAGTAGCGGGGACCCAGAATGAGCAGTTCTTC,CASSVVAGTQNEQFF
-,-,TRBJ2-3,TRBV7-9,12,TGTGCCAGCAGCACGGGCACAGATACGCAGTATTTT,CASSTGTDTQYF
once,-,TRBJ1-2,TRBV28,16,TGTGCCAGCAGGTTAACAGCGAACGCTAATAACTATGGCTACACCTTC,CASRLTANANNYGYTF
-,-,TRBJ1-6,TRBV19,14,TGTGCCAGTACGGATAGCTCCTATAATTCACCCCTCCACTTT,CASTDSSYNSPLHF
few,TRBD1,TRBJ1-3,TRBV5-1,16,TGCGCCAGCAGCCCTCTACAACCGGGACAGGGAAACACCATATATTTT,CASSPLQPGQGNTIYF
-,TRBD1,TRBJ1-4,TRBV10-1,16,TGCGCCAGCATTTATTCCCCCGACAGGGTGGATGAAAAACTGTTTTTT,CASIYSPDRVDEKLFF
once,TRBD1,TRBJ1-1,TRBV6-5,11,TGTGCCAGCAGTCAGGGACAGGGAGCTTTCTTT,CASSQGQGAFF
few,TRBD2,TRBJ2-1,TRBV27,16,TGTGCCAGCAGTTTATTGAAGGTAGCGGGGTTCAATGAGCAGTTCTTC,CASSLLKVAGFNEQFF
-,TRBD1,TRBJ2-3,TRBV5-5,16,TGTGCCAGCAGCCTGTTACAGGGGGCAGGGGCAGATACGCAGTATTTT,CASSLLQGAGADTQYF
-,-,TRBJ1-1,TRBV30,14,TGTGCCTGGAGTGTAAGCGGCAGAACAACTGAAGCTTTCTTT,CAWSVSGRTTEAFF
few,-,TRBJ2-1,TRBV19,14,TGTGCCAGTAGACCCCCCTGGGGTAGGAATGAGCAGTTCTTC,CASRPPWGRNEQFF
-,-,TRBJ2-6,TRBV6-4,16,TGTGCCACCAGGGGTGGCAGCCCATCTGGGGCCAACGTCCTGACTTTC,CATRGGSPSGANVLTF
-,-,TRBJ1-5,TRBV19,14,TGTGCCAGTAGTATTATGGGGGCGGGTCAGCCCCAGCATTTT,CASSIMGAGQPQHF
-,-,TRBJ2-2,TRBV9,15,TGTGCCAGCAGTAGAACTGGACAGAACACCGGGGAGCTGTTTTTT,CASSRTGQNTGELFF
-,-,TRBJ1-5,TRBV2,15,TGTGCCAGCAGTGAAGTGTCTATGTCCAATCAGCCCCAGCATTTT,CASSEVSMSNQPQHF
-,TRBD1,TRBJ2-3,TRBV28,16,TGTGCCAGCAGTTCCCCCCAAAGGACAGGCGCAGATACGCAGTATTTT,CASSSPQRTGADTQYF
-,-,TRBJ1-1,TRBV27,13,TGTGCCAGCAGTTTGTGGAGGGGGACTGAAGCTTTCTTT,CASSLWRGTEAFF
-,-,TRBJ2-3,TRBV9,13,TGTGCCAGCAGTCCTTGGGGTGGGGATACGCAGTATTTT,CASSPWGGDTQYF
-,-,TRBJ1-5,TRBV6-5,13,TGTGCCAGCAGTTACTCGACCGACCAGCCCCAGCATTTT,CASSYSTDQPQHF
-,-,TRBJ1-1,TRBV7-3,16,TGTGCCAGCAGCGTACAGGGTGCGACATTGAACACTGAAGCTTTCTTT,CASSVQGATLNTEAFF
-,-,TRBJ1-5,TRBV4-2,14,TGTGCCAGCAGCCGTATACAGACCTATCAGCCCCAGCATTTT,CASSRIQTYQPQHF
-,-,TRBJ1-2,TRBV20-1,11,TGCAGTGCTGTGCGAGCGTCTGGCTACACCTTC,CSAVRASGYTF
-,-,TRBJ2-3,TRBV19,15,TGTGCCAGTAACCCCAACAGGCCCAGCACAGATACGCAGTATTTT,CASNPNRPSTDTQYF
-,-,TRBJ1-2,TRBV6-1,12,TGTGCCAGCAGTTCGAGACAGTATGGCTACACCTTC,CASSSRQYGYTF
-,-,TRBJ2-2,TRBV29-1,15,TGCAGCGTGGGCGGAGTAGGAGGGGATACCGGGGAGCTGTTTTTT,CSVGGVGGDTGELFF
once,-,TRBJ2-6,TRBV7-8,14,TGTGCCAGCAGCCCGTCCTCTGGGGCCAACGTCCTGACTTTC,CASSPSSGANVLTF
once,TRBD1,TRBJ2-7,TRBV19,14,TGTGCCAGTAGTCCCGGGACAGAGCCCTACGAGCAGTACTTC,CASSPGTEPYEQYF
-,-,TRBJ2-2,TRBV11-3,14,TGTGCCAGCAGCAGCAGCTCAGGGTCCGGGGAGCTGTTTTTT,CASSSSSGSGELFF
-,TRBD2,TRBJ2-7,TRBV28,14,TGTGCCAGCTCCGGACTAGACTTCTCCTACGAGCAGTACTTC,CASSGLDFSYEQYF
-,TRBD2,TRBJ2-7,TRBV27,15,TGTGCCAGCAGATACCAACTAGCGGGAGACTACGAGCAGTACTTC,CASRYQLAGDYEQYF
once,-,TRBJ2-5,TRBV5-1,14,TGCGCCAGCAGCTTGCTGGCTAACCAAGAGACCCAGTACTTC,CASSLLANQETQYF
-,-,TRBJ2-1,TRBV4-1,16,TGCGCCAGCAGCCAATGGGCACACGACACCTACAATGAGCAGTTCTTC,CASSQWAHDTYNEQFF
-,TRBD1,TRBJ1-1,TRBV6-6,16,TGTGCCAGCAGTTACCCTGGGACAGGGAGGAACACTGAAGCTTTCTTT,CASSYPGTGRNTEAFF
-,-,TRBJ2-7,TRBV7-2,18,TGTGCCAGCAGCTTAGCGTACAGCAAGCGGGTCACGTCGGGGGAGCAGTACTTC,CASSLAYSKRVTSGEQYF
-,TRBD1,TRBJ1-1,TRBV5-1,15,TGCGCCAGCAGCTGGACCGGACAGGAGTGGAATGAAGCTTTCTTT,CASSWTGQEWNEAFF
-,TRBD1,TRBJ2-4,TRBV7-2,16,TGTGCCAGCAGATTAGGGGCGTCAGGGGGCGAAAACATTCAGTACTTC,CASRLGASGGENIQYF
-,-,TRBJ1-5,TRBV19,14,TGTGCCAGTAGTATCTTAGGGGGGCATCAGCCCCAGCATTTT,CASSILGGHQPQHF
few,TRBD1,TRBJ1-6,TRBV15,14,TGTGCCATCGGGGACAGGGTCGGGAATTCACCCCTCCACTTT,CAIGDRVGNSPLHF
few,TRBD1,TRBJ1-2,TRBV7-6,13,TGTGCCAGCAGTATCACAGGGGACTATGGCTACACCTTC,CASSITGDYGYTF
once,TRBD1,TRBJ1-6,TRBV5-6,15,TGTGCCAGCAGCTTGTTCCGGGACAGGGATTCACCTCTCCACTTT,CASSLFRDRDSPLHF
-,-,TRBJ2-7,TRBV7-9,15,TGTGCCAGCAGCTCGGGAATGACTGCGACCTACGAGCAGTACTTC,CASSSGMTATYEQYF